The rows below give T cell receptor beta chains drawn from one sample of a study of shared clonotypes between healthy human individuals. Only in-frame clones appear in the TCRdb table, and some are missing; sequencing was by immunoSEQ multiplex PCR. The sample yields millions of clones, 90% to 95% seen once. Sequenced: naive CD4+ T cells sorted from blood. Receptors originate from a young man in good health. The CDR3 runs from the conserved cysteine through the conserved F or W. The order of the fields is J gene, clone size, D gene, V gene, CDR3 protein, CDR3 DNA. D genes are given only for firm matches. Size values are once, few and many counts, or a class for expanded clones, and some rows have none.

>TRBJ2-5|-|-|TRBV30
CAWSSGPQETQYF
TGTGCCTGGAGTAGTGGACCCCAAGAGACCCAGTACTTC
>TRBJ1-1|-|-|TRBV5-6
CASSVSGQEWTEAFF
TGTGCCAGCAGCGTAAGCGGACAAGAGTGGACTGAAGCTTTCTTT
>TRBJ2-7|-|TRBD1|TRBV28
CASRVLRAPADRPREQYF
TGTGCCAGCAGAGTACTTCGCGCCCCAGCGGACAGGCCAAGGGAGCAGTACTTC
>TRBJ1-1|-|-|TRBV29-1
CSVDPQATNTEAFF
TGCAGCGTTGACCCCCAGGCTACGAACACTGAAGCTTTCTTT
>TRBJ1-1|-|-|TRBV19
CASSIGTGLNTEAFF
TGTGCCAGTAGTATAGGAACAGGTCTTAACACTGAAGCTTTCTTT
>TRBJ1-5|-|-|TRBV6-1
CATQKGVNQPQHF
TGTGCCACACAAAAGGGGGTTAATCAGCCCCAGCATTTT
>TRBJ2-5|-|TRBD1|TRBV10-1
CASSDRQGRETQYF
TGCGCCAGCAGTGACCGACAGGGCAGGGAGACCCAGTACTTC
>TRBJ2-1|-|-|TRBV20-1
CSAAANEQFF
TGCAGTGCCGCAGCTAATGAGCAGTTCTTC
>TRBJ1-2|-|-|TRBV4-3
CASSQESPGLGYGYTF
TGCGCCAGCAGCCAAGAAAGCCCGGGGCTGGGCTATGGCTACACCTTC
>TRBJ2-5|-|-|TRBV9
CASSVRPQETQYF
TGTGCCAGCAGCGTCCGCCCCCAAGAGACCCAGTACTTC
>TRBJ2-3|-|-|TRBV9
CASSVAWGDGDTQYF
TGTGCCAGCAGCGTAGCTTGGGGGGACGGGGATACGCAGTATTTT
>TRBJ2-1|-|TRBD2|TRBV18
CASSPGLVSFF
TGTGCCAGCTCCCCCGGACTAGTCTCGTTCTTC
>TRBJ2-7|-|-|TRBV6-6
CASSARGREQSYEQYF
TGTGCCAGCAGCGCCCGAGGAAGGGAACAATCATACGAGCAGTACTTC
>TRBJ1-6|once|TRBD1|TRBV27
CASRPGQILDNSPLHF
TGTGCCAGCAGACCGGGACAGATCCTCGATAATTCACCCCTCCACTTT
>TRBJ1-4|-|-|TRBV10-3
CAITRGGANEKLFF
TGTGCCATCACCCGAGGGGGGGCGAATGAAAAACTGTTTTTT
>TRBJ2-5|-|TRBD1|TRBV7-2
CASSIHRGHGETQYF
TGTGCCAGCAGCATCCACAGGGGACATGGGGAGACCCAGTACTTC
>TRBJ2-3|-|TRBD2|TRBV10-2
CASRTSGILSDTQYF
TGCGCCAGTCGGACTAGCGGGATTCTCTCAGATACGCAGTATTTT
>TRBJ1-2|-|-|TRBV5-5
CASSLVAPLNYGYTF
TGTGCCAGCAGCTTGGTGGCTCCCCTCAACTATGGCTACACCTTC
>TRBJ1-1|-|-|TRBV7-6
CASRQGPNLEAFF
TGTGCCAGCAGGCAGGGGCCTAACTTGGAAGCTTTCTTT
>TRBJ2-3|-|TRBD2|TRBV5-1
CASSELISGGTDTQYF
TGCGCCAGCAGCGAATTAATTTCGGGGGGAACAGATACGCAGTATTTT
>TRBJ1-2|-|TRBD1|TRBV5-1
CASSSTGDGGYTF
TGCGCCAGCAGCTCCACAGGGGACGGTGGCTACACCTTC
>TRBJ1-2|-|TRBD1|TRBV7-2
CASTTGDFYGYTF
TGTGCCAGCACCACAGGGGACTTCTATGGCTACACCTTC
>TRBJ2-5|-|TRBD1|TRBV9
CASSSWTGGIGETQYF
TGTGCCAGCAGCTCCTGGACAGGGGGCATTGGGGAGACCCAGTACTTC
>TRBJ2-5|-|-|TRBV9
CASSLGLPGETQYF
TGTGCCAGCAGCTTGGGACTGCCGGGGGAGACCCAGTACTTC
>TRBJ1-5|-|TRBD1|TRBV27
CASSGSTTGGRNQPQHF
TGTGCCAGCAGTGGATCCACTACAGGGGGAAGGAATCAGCCCCAGCATTTT
>TRBJ2-6|once|TRBD1|TRBV18
CASSPAPGQGASGANVLTF
TGTGCCAGCTCACCAGCCCCGGGACAGGGGGCATCCGGGGCCAACGTCCTGACTTTC
>TRBJ2-7|once|TRBD2|TRBV28
CASNQRGVAYEQYF
TGTGCCAGCAATCAGCGGGGGGTAGCCTACGAGCAGTACTTC
>TRBJ2-2|-|-|TRBV9
CASSVSRLNTGELFF
TGTGCCAGCAGCGTAAGTAGGCTCAACACCGGGGAGCTGTTTTTT
>TRBJ1-2|once|-|TRBV7-9
CAGSSINYGYTF
TGTGCCGGCAGCAGTATTAACTATGGCTACACCTTC
>TRBJ2-3|-|TRBD2|TRBV18
CASTPLGASGSQDTQYF
TGTGCCAGCACGCCCCTTGGTGCTAGCGGGAGTCAGGATACGCAGTATTTT
>TRBJ2-1|-|-|TRBV2
CASSVENEQFF
TGTGCCAGCAGTGTGGAGAATGAGCAGTTCTTC
>TRBJ2-5|-|-|TRBV9
CASSVEGGETQYF
TGTGCCAGCAGCGTAGAAGGCGGAGAGACCCAGTACTTC
>TRBJ2-7|-|-|TRBV7-9
CASSFGPQSSYEQYF
TGTGCCAGCAGCTTTGGACCCCAGAGCTCCTACGAGCAGTACTTC
>TRBJ2-7|-|TRBD2|TRBV6-5
CASSKLAAPSYEQYF
TGTGCCAGCAGTAAACTAGCGGCCCCCTCCTACGAGCAGTACTTC
>TRBJ1-6|-|TRBD1|TRBV7-9
CASSSGTGGSPLHF
TGTGCCAGCAGCTCCGGGACAGGGGGTTCACCCCTCCACTTT
>TRBJ2-1|-|TRBD2|TRBV6-1
CATRNSGGNNEQFF
TGTGCCACCAGGAATAGCGGGGGGAACAATGAGCAGTTCTTC
>TRBJ1-1|-|TRBD1|TRBV30
CAWEAGGALTFF
TGTGCCTGGGAGGCAGGGGGCGCGTTAACTTTCTTT
>TRBJ1-1|-|-|TRBV7-9
CASSALGDTEAFF
TGTGCCAGCAGCGCTCTAGGGGACACTGAAGCTTTCTTT
>TRBJ1-6|few|-|TRBV30
CAWRAEAGSPLHF
TGTGCCTGGAGGGCAGAGGCGGGATCACCCCTCCACTTT
>TRBJ1-2|-|-|TRBV7-3
CASSRNRVYYGYTF
TGTGCCAGCAGCCGGAACAGGGTCTACTATGGCTACACCTTC
>TRBJ1-5|-|-|TRBV30
CAWSTGYDQPQHF
TGTGCCTGGAGTACGGGGTATGATCAGCCCCAGCATTTT
>TRBJ2-3|-|-|TRBV18
CASSPPLVDTQYF
TGTGCCAGCTCACCCCCACTAGTAGATACGCAGTATTTT
>TRBJ1-2|-|-|TRBV20-1
CSAEGVHGYTF
TGCAGTGCCGAGGGTGTTCATGGCTACACCTTC
>TRBJ1-2|-|-|TRBV11-3
CASSFWGGYTF
TGTGCCAGCAGCTTTTGGGGGGGCTACACCTTC
>TRBJ1-4|-|-|TRBV11-3
CASSLSNSRGEKLFF
TGTGCCAGCAGCTTAAGTAACAGTCGGGGTGAAAAACTGTTTTTT
>TRBJ2-3|-|TRBD2|TRBV7-3
CASSSGTSGGHRTVTDTQYF
TGTGCCAGCAGCTCGGGGACTAGCGGGGGGCACCGGACGGTCACAGATACGCAGTATTTT
>TRBJ2-4|-|TRBD1|TRBV7-2
CASSPQGQGQGAKNIQYF
TGTGCCAGCAGCCCCCAGGGACAGGGGCAGGGGGCCAAAAACATTCAGTACTTC
>TRBJ2-7|-|-|TRBV4-1
CASSQGDRSEQYF
TGCGCCAGCAGCCAAGGCGACCGATCTGAGCAGTACTTC
>TRBJ1-6|-|-|TRBV6-1
CASSGVSYNSPLHF
TGTGCCAGCAGTGGAGTAAGCTATAATTCACCCCTCCACTTT
>TRBJ1-2|-|-|TRBV5-6
CASRAGPSDNYGYTF
TGTGCCAGCAGGGCCGGGCCCTCTGATAACTATGGCTACACCTTC
>TRBJ1-3|-|-|TRBV10-3
CAISESRRDSGNTIYF
TGTGCCATCAGTGAGTCTAGAAGGGACTCTGGAAACACCATATATTTT
>TRBJ2-2|-|-|TRBV5-1
CASSLLRGPANTGELFF
TGCGCCAGCAGCTTGCTCAGAGGCCCCGCGAACACCGGGGAGCTGTTTTTT
>TRBJ2-2|-|TRBD1|TRBV18
CASSPLGQDHGAGELFF
TGTGCCAGCTCACCCCTGGGACAGGACCATGGTGCCGGGGAGCTGTTTTTT
>TRBJ1-1|once|-|TRBV6-6
CASSYYPAGAFF
TGTGCCAGCAGTTACTATCCAGCGGGAGCTTTCTTT
>TRBJ2-6|-|-|TRBV12-2
CASRLVGALGANVLTF
TGTGCAAGTCGCTTAGTCGGGGCCCTTGGGGCCAACGTCCTGACTTTC
>TRBJ1-6|-|-|TRBV5-8
CASSLRQGRSPLHF
TGTGCCAGCAGCTTAAGGCAGGGTCGGTCACCCCTCCACTTT
>TRBJ1-6|-|-|TRBV25-1
CASSEVGTGSPLHF
TGTGCCAGCAGTGAAGTGGGCACAGGTTCACCCCTCCACTTT
>TRBJ1-5|few|TRBD1|TRBV30
CAWSEGQGIQPQHF
TGTGCCTGGAGCGAGGGACAGGGGATTCAGCCCCAGCATTTT
>TRBJ2-5|-|TRBD2|TRBV2
CASRGTRGQETQYF
TGTGCCAGCAGAGGGACTAGGGGTCAGGAGACCCAGTACTTC